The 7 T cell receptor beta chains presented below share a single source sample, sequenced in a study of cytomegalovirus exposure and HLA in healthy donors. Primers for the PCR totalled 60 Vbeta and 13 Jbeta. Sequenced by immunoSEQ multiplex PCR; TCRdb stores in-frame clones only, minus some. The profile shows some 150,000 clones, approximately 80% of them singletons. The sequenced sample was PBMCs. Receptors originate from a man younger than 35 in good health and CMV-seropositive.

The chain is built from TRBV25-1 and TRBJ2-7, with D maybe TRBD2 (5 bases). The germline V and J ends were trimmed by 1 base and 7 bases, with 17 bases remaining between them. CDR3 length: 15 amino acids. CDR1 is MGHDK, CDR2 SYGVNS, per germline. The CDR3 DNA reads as TGTGCCAGCAGTGAATGGGCGGATCCCCGCGGGGAGCAGTACTTC. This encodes CASSEWADPRGEQYF.

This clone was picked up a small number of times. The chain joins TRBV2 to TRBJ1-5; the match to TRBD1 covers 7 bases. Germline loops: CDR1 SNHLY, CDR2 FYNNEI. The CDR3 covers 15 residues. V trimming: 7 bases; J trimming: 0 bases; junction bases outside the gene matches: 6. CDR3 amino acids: CASKRDSYSNQPQHF. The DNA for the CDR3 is TGTGCCAGCAAACGGGACAGCTATAGCAATCAGCCCCAGCATTTT. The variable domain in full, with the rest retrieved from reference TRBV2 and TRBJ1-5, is EPEVTQTPSHQVTQMGQEVILRCVPISNHLYFYWYRQILGQKVEFLVSFYNNEISEKSEIFDDQFSVERPDGSNFTLKIRSTKLEDSAMYFCASKRDSYSNQPQHFGDGTRLSIL.

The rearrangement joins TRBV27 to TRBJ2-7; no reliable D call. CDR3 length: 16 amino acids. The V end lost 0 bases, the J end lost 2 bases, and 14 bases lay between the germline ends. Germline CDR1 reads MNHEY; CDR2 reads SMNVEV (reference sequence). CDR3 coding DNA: TGTGCCAGCAGTTTATCCGGCCAGGCAACCACCTACGAGCAGTACTTC. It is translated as CASSLSGQATTYEQYF.

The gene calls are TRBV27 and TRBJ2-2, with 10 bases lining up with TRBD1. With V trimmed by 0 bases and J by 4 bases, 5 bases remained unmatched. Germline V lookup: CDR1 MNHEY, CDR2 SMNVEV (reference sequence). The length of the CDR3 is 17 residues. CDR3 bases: TGTGCCAGCAGTTTATCGGGGGGACAGGGGAGCACCGGGGAGCTGTTTTTT. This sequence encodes CASSLSGGQGSTGELFF.

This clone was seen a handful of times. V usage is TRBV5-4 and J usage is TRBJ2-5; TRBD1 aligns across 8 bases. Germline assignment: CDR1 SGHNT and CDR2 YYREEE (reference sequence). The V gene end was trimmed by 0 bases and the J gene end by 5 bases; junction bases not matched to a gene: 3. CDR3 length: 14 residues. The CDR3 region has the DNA TGTGCCAGCAGCTTGGCAGGGGGCTTTGAGACCCAGTACTTC. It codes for CASSLAGGFETQYF.

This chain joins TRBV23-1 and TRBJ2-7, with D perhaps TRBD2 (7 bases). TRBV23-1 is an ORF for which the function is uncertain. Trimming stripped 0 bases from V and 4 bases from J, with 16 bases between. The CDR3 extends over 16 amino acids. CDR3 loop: CASSQSMTGRGYEQYF. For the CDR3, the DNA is TGCGCCAGCAGTCAATCGATGACTGGGAGGGGGTACGAGCAGTACTTC.

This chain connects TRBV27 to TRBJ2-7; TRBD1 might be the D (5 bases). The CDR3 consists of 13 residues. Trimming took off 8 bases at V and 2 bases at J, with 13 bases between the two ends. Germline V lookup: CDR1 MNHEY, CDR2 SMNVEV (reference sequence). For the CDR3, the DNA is TGTGCCAGCTGGGGCTCTAGGACCTACGAGCAGTACTTC. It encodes CASWGSRTYEQYF.